The T cell receptor (beta chain) described here comes from a study of naive and memory T cell subsets. With regard to this clonotype: Its antigen is undetermined.

V lost 6 bases and J lost 0; bases outside the gene matches: 3. Germline V gene data show CDR1 as LGHNA and CDR2 as YSLEER. The CDR3 runs 15 residues. An equimolar mix of two oligonucleotides served as the beta constant-region primer for TRBC1 and TRBC2. Nested alpha and beta constant-region primers with the SP2 primer drove four PCR rounds on ligated cDNA. TCRdb reprocessed the UMI-ligation and nested PCR reads via MiXCR and lists one record per CDR3 protein. The sample yields around 93,000 distinct CDR3 sequences, roughly 10% seen once. Study-level points and caveats: Diversity fell and Gini index rose from naive through CM, EM, EMRA. Possibly reflecting memory cells re-expressing CD45RA, a few larger clonotypes occurred in naive repertoires, especially CD8.

Source material: naive CD4+ T cells from blood. The J gene is TRBJ2-2, the V gene TRBV4-3; TRBD1 matches 8 bases. The clonotype originates from a human donor in good health. The CDR3: CASRQDRANTGELFF. The CDR3 DNA follows: TGCGCCAGCAGGCAGGACAGGGCGAACACCGGGGAGCTGTTTTTT.